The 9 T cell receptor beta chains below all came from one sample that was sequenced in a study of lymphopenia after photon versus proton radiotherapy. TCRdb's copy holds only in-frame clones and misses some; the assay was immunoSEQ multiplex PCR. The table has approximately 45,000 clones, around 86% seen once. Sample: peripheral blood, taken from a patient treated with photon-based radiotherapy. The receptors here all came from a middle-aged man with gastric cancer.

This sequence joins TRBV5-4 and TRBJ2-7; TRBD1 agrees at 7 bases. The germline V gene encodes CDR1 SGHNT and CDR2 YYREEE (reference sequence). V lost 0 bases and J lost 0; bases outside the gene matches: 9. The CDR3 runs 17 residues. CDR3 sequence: CASSLASGQKASYEQYF. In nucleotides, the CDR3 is TGTGCCAGCAGCTTGGCCTCGGGACAGAAGGCCTCCTACGAGCAGTACTTC.

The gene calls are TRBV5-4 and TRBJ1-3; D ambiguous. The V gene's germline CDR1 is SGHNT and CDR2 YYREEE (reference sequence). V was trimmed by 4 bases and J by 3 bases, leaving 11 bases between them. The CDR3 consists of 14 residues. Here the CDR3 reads CASSPGRFGNTIYF. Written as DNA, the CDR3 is TGTGCCAGCAGCCCAGGCCGATTTGGAAACACCATATATTTT.

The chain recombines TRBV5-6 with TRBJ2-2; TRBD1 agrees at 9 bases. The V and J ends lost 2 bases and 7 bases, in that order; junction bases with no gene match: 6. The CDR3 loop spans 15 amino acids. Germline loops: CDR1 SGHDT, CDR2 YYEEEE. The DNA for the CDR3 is TGTGCCAGCAGCTTTGGAGGGACAGGGTTCGGGGAGCTGTTTTTT. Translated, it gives CASSFGGTGFGELFF.

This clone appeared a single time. The DNA of the CDR3 is TGCGCCAGCAGGGTCCGGGACCAGTCCTCCTACGAGCAGTACTTC. This encodes CASRVRDQSSYEQYF. The chain is built from TRBV4-1 and TRBJ2-7; D is tentatively TRBD1 or TRBD2 (5 bases each). V was cut by 6 bases and J by 0 bases, with 15 bases left in between. This CDR3 has 15 amino acids. CDR1 is MGHRA, CDR2 YSYEKL, per germline.

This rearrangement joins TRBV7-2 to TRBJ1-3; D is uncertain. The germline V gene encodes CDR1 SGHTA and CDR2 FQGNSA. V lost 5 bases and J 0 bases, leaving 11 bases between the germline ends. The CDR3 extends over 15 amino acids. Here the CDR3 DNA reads TGTGCCAGCAGCCCCGTCCCGGACTCTGGAAACACCATATATTTT. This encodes CASSPVPDSGNTIYF. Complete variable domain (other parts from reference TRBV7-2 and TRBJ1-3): GAGVSQSPSNKVTEKGKDVELRCDPISGHTALYWYRQSLGQGLEFLIYFQGNSAPDKSGLPSDRFSAERTGGSVSTLTIQRTQQEDSAVYLCASSPVPDSGNTIYFGEGSWLTVV.

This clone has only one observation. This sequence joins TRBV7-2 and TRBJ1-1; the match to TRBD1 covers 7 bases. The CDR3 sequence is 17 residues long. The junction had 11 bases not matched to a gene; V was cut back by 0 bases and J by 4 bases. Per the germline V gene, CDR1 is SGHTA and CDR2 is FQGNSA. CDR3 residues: CASSLAPRQGGGTEAFF. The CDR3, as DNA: TGTGCCAGCAGCTTAGCGCCCAGACAGGGCGGGGGCACTGAAGCTTTCTTT.

The CDR3 protein is CASSQFPQGQETQYF. DNA of the CDR3: TGTGCCAGCAGTCAGTTCCCCCAGGGTCAAGAGACCCAGTACTTC. The J gene is TRBJ2-5, the V gene TRBV6-1; D is perhaps TRBD1 (5 bases). V lost 5 bases and J 2 bases, leaving 15 bases between the germline ends. This CDR3 is built from 15 residues. CDR1 is MNHNS and CDR2 is SASEGT in the germline V gene.

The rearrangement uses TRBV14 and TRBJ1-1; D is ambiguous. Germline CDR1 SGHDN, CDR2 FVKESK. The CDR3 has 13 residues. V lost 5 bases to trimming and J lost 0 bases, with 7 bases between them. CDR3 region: CASSRSMNTEAFF. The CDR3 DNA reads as TGTGCCAGCAGCAGGTCGATGAACACTGAAGCTTTCTTT. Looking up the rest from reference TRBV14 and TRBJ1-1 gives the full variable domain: EAGVTQFPSHSVIEKGQTVTLRCDPISGHDNLYWYRRVMGKEIKFLLHFVKESKQDESGMPNNRFLAERTGGTYSTLKVQPAELEDSGVYFCASSRSMNTEAFFGQGTRLTVV.

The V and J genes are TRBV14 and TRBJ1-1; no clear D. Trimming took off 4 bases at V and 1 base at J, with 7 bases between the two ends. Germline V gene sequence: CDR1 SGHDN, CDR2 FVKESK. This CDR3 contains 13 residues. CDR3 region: CASSLGRNTEAFF. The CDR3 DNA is TGTGCCAGCAGCCTTGGGCGGAACACTGAAGCTTTCTTT.